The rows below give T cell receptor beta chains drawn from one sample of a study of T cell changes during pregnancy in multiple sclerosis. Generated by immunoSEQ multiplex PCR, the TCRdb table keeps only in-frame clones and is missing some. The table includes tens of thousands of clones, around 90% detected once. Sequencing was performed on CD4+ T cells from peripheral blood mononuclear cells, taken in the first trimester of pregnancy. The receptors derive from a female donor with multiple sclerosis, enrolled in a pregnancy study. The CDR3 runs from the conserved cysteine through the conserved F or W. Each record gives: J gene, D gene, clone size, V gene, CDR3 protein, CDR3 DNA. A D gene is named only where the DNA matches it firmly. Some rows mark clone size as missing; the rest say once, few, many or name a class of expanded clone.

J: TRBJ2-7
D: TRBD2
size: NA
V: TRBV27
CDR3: CASRKGLAGGGITYEQYF
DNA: TGTGCCAGCAGGAAGGGACTAGCGGGAGGAGGGATAACCTACGAGCAGTACTTC

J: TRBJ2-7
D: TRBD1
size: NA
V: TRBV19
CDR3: CASSRTGTGGFYEQYF
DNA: TGTGCCAGTAGTAGAACCGGGACAGGGGGATTCTACGAGCAGTACTTC

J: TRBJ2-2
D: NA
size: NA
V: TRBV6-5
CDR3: CASRPGTGELFF
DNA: TGTGCCAGCAGGCCGGGCACCGGGGAGCTGTTTTTT

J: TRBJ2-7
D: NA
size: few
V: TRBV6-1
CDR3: CASSGQSSYEQYF
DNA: TGTGCCAGCAGCGGACAGAGCTCCTACGAGCAGTACTTC

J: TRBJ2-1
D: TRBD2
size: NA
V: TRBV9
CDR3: CASSVAGGGYNEQFF
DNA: TGTGCCAGCAGCGTAGCTGGCGGGGGGTACAATGAGCAGTTCTTC

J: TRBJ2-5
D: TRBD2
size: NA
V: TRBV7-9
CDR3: CASSPSLAGVETQYF
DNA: TGTGCCAGCAGCCCCAGCCTAGCGGGAGTTGAGACCCAGTACTTC

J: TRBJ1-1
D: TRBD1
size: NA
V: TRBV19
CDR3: CASSSPGQGLEAFF
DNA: TGTGCCAGTAGTTCACCGGGACAGGGACTTGAAGCTTTCTTT

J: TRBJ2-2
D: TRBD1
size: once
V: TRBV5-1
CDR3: CASSTPGTGTGELFF
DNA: TGCGCCAGCAGCACCCCCGGGACAGGGACCGGGGAGCTGTTTTTT

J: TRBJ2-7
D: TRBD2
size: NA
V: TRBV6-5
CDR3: CASSYDGGRVYEQYF
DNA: TGTGCCAGCAGTTATGACGGCGGGAGGGTATACGAGCAGTACTTC

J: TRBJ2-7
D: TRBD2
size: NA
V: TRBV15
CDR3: CATSRDSIREGRYEQYF
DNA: TGTGCCACCAGCAGAGATAGTATCCGGGAGGGACGCTACGAGCAGTACTTC

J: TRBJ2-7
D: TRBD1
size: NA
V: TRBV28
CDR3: CASSYSGQGRGNEQYF
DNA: TGTGCCAGCAGCTACTCGGGACAGGGCAGAGGGAACGAGCAGTACTTC

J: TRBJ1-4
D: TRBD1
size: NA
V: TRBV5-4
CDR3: CASSPTGGLANEKLFF
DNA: TGTGCCAGCAGCCCGACAGGGGGCTTGGCTAATGAAAAACTGTTTTTT

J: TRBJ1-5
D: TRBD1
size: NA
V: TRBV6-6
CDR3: CASSYSQGGGQPQHF
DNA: TGTGCCAGCAGTTACTCGCAGGGGGGCGGACAGCCCCAGCATTTT

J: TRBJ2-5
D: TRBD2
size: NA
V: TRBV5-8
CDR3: CASSFGRILAGAQETQYF
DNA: TGTGCCAGCAGCTTCGGGCGGATACTAGCGGGCGCCCAAGAGACCCAGTACTTC

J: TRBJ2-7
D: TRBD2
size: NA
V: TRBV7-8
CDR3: CASSFTSGREYEQYF
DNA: TGTGCCAGCAGCTTTACTAGCGGGAGGGAGTACGAGCAGTACTTC

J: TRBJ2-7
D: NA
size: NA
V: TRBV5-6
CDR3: CASSPGQREQYF
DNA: TGTGCCAGCAGCCCCGGACAGCGCGAGCAGTACTTC

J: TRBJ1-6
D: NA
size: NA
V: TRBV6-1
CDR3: CASRDSISNSPLHF
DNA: TGTGCCAGCAGAGACAGCATCTCCAATTCACCCCTCCACTTT

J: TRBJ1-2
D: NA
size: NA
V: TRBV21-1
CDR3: CASSELNTDRWEVGYTF
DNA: TGTGCCAGCAGCGAATTAAACACGGACAGGTGGGAAGTAGGCTACACCTTC

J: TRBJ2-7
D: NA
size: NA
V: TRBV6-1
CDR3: CASSEDRDSYEQYF
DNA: TGTGCCAGCAGTGAGGATCGGGACTCCTACGAGCAGTACTTC

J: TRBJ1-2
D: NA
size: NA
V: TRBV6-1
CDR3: CASSEGSHYGYTF
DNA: TGTGCCAGCAGTGAAGGAAGCCACTATGGCTACACCTTC

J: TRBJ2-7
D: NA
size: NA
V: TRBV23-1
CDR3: CASSQPYPSAEIYEQYF
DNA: TGCGCCAGCAGTCAACCTTACCCTAGCGCGGAGATCTACGAGCAGTACTTC

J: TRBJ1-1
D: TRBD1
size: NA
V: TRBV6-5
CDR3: CASTDRGRNTEAFF
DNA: TGTGCCAGCACCGACAGGGGGCGGAACACTGAAGCTTTCTTT

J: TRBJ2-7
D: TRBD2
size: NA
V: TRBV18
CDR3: CASSSGLAGLSEQYF
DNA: TGTGCCAGCTCGAGTGGGCTAGCGGGACTTAGCGAGCAGTACTTC

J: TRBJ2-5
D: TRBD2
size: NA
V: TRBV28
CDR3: CASSFQLAGVMETQYF
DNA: TGTGCCAGCAGTTTCCAACTAGCGGGAGTTATGGAGACCCAGTACTTC

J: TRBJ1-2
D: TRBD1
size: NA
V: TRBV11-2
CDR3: CASRGTQTGAFPHYGYTF
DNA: TGTGCCAGCAGAGGGACCCAAACAGGGGCTTTCCCCCACTATGGCTACACCTTC

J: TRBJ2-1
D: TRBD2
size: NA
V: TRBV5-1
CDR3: CASSLGLAGGKQDEQFF
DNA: TGCGCCAGCAGCTTGGGGCTAGCGGGGGGAAAACAGGATGAGCAGTTCTTC

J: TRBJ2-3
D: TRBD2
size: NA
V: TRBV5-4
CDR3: CASSLTSEYTDTQYF
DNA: TGTGCCAGCAGCTTGACTAGCGAATACACAGATACGCAGTATTTT

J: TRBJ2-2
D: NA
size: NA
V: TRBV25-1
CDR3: CARLSGGELFF
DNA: TGTGCCCGCCTGTCAGGAGGGGAGCTGTTTTTT

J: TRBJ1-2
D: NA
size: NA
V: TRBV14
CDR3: CASSRDKTYGYTF
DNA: TGTGCCAGCAGCCGCGACAAGACGTATGGCTACACCTTC

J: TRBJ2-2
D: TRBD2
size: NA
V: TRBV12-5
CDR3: CASGLVLAGGDSGTGELFF
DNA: TGTGCTAGTGGTTTGGTACTGGCGGGGGGGGATTCGGGCACCGGGGAGCTGTTTTTT

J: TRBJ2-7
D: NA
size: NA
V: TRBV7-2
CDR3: CASSLELGGQQGYEQYF
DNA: TGTGCCAGCAGCTTAGAATTGGGTGGACAGCAAGGTTACGAGCAGTACTTC

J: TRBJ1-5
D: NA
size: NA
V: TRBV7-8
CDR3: CASSLVVTLGGSNQPQHF
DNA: TGTGCCAGCAGCTTAGTCGTGACCCTTGGAGGGAGCAATCAGCCCCAGCATTTT

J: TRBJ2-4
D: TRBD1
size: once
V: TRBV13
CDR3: CASSRDRFGIQYF
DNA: TGTGCCAGCAGCCGGGACAGGTTCGGCATTCAGTACTTC

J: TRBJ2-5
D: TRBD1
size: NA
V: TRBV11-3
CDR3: CASSSHRDRAGETQYF
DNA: TGTGCCAGCAGCTCCCACCGGGACAGGGCGGGCGAGACCCAGTACTTC

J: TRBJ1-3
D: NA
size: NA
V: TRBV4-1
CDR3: CASSHRDTSGSGNTIYF
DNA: TGCGCCAGCAGCCACCGGGACACCAGTGGGAGTGGAAACACCATATATTTT

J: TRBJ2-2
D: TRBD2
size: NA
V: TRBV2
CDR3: CASISSGSTGELFF
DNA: TGTGCCAGCATTAGTAGCGGGAGTACCGGGGAGCTGTTTTTT

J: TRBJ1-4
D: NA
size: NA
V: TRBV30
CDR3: CAWHDRGREKLFF
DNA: TGTGCCTGGCATGATAGGGGTAGAGAAAAACTGTTTTTT

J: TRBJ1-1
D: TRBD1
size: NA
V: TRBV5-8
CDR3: CASSLFQGVRTEAFF
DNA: TGTGCCAGCAGCTTGTTTCAGGGGGTGAGGACTGAAGCTTTCTTT

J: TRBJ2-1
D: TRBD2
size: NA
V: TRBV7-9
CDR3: CASSRTSGRSNEQFF
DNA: TGTGCCAGCAGCCGGACTAGCGGGAGGTCAAATGAGCAGTTCTTC

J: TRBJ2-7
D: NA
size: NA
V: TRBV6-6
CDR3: CASRKTAWAYEQYF
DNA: TGTGCCAGCAGAAAGACTGCATGGGCCTACGAGCAGTACTTC

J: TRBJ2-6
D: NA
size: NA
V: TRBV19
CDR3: CASSRSSGANVLTF
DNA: TGTGCCAGTAGCAGGTCATCTGGGGCCAACGTCCTGACTTTC

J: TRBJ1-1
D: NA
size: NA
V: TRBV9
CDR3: CASSVAGGHTEAFF
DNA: TGTGCCAGCAGCGTAGCGGGGGGGCACACTGAAGCTTTCTTT

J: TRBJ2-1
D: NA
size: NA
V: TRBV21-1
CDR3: CASSSPGSPDNEQFF
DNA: TGTGCCAGCAGCAGCCCGGGATCACCCGACAATGAGCAGTTCTTC